The entry below gives a single T cell receptor (beta chain) sequence along with its context. Its matching antigen is unknown. TCRdb's copy holds only in-frame clones and misses some; the assay was immunoSEQ multiplex PCR. This table has more than 95,000 clones, around 86% appearing once. This CDR3 has 16 residues. Germline-derived CDR1 and CDR2 are MNHNS and SASEGT. V shed 2 bases and J shed 4 bases, with 14 bases lying between them. This entry comes from a study of cytomegalovirus exposure and HLA in healthy donors. Study-wide results and limits: Cytomegalovirus-associated TCR beta chains were listed, numbering 150 to 200.

The TCR comes from a woman aged 18-30 years in good health and CMV-seropositive. The gene calls are TRBV6-1 and TRBJ2-2; possible D gene TRBD2, 6 bases. Sequencing was performed on PBMCs. The CDR3, as DNA: TGTGCCAGCAGTGAAACGACTAGTTCGTTCACCGGGGAGCTGTTTTTT. Translated, it gives CASSETTSSFTGELFF.